This T cell receptor beta chain stems from a study of cytomegalovirus exposure and HLA in healthy donors. Profiling relied on immunoSEQ multiplex PCR, and the TCRdb table lists in-frame clones only, not all of them. The table records about 98,000 clones, roughly nine tenths of them present only once. The CDR3 covers 16 residues. The germline V gene has CDR1 KGHSH and CDR2 LQKENI. The V gene end was trimmed by 3 bases and the J gene end by 1 base; junction bases not matched to a gene: 1. The gene calls are TRBV18 and TRBJ2-5; 14 bases are a match to TRBD2. The sample consisted of PBMCs. The clonotype comes from a man between 18 and 29 years old in good health and CMV-seropositive. CDR3 in amino acids: CASSPGLAGAQETQYF. CDR3 nucleotide sequence: TGTGCCAGCTCACCGGGACTAGCGGGGGCCCAAGAGACCCAGTACTTC.